This T cell receptor (beta chain) was documented in a study of blood T cell repertoires in COVID-19. For the study at large: Acute and convalescent COVID-19 specimens originated in the United States, Italy and Spain. Nucleic acid was either cDNA or gDNA, and it came from T cells, B-cell-depleted T cells, or PBMCs.

Under the authors' procedure: The assay estimated nucleated cells by amplifying reference gene primers. Measured with immunoSEQ multiplex PCR; TCRdb has only the in-frame clones, and not every one. V, J and clone size were drawn from that table, and D and trimming were deduced from the DNA. The sample has about 60,000 clones; about four fifths are singletons. The sequencing input was peripheral blood. The sequence derives from a human donor in a cohort sampled during active COVID-19.

The CDR3 bases are TGCGCCAGCAGCTTGGGACAGGGGACCCTAGATACGCAGTATTTT. Translation gives CASSLGQGTLDTQYF. This chain links TRBV5-1 with TRBJ2-3, with 8 nucleotides matching TRBD1. Germline CDR1 SGHRS, CDR2 YFSETQ. J was trimmed by 5 bases and V by 0 bases; bases with no gene match: 5. The CDR3 covers 15 residues. The full variable domain, in which reference TRBV5-1 and TRBJ2-3 provide the parts outside the CDR3, is KAGVTQTPRYLIKTRGQQVTLSCSPISGHRSVSWYQQTPGQGLQFLFEYFSETQRNKGNFPGRFSGRQFSNSRSEMNVSTLELGDSALYLCASSLGQGTLDTQYFGPGTRLTVL.